The 27 T cell receptor beta chains given below trace back to one sample, sequenced in a study of CXCR4 blockade with PD-1 therapy in pancreatic cancer. Assay: immunoSEQ multiplex PCR; the TCRdb copy retains only in-frame clones and omits some. The table lists 5,000 to 6,500 clones, less than 40% of them singletons, with 13% in the top ten. Sequencing was carried out using tumor tissue. These receptors were taken from a human donor with pancreatic ductal adenocarcinoma.

In its sample, this clone was seen a few times. The chain carries TRBV18 and TRBJ2-1; 8 bases line up with TRBD2. The CDR3 extends over 15 amino acids. Germline lookup yields CDR1 KGHSH and CDR2 LQKENI. The ends lost 1 base at V and 10 bases at J; junction bases unmatched: 9. CDR3 amino acids: CASSPRAGALGEQFF. The CDR3 bases are TGTGCCAGCTCACCACGAGCGGGAGCTCTGGGGGAGCAGTTCTTC.

In this sample, this clone turned up many times. At one end, the junction sequence differs from germline, possibly due to a read error. At least one nucleotide is ambiguous or was not read, and the resulting amino acid is denoted X. In DNA, the CDR3 is TGTGCTAGCAGCGAAAATCAGGGACTTCAAGAGACCCARTACTTC. As protein: CASSENQGLQETXYF. The entire CDR3 is CASSENQGLQETQYF. V usage is TRBV7-6 and J usage is TRBJ2-5, with D tentatively TRBD2 (6 bases). Germline V gene lookup returns CDR1 SGHVS and CDR2 FNYEAQ. The CDR3 covers 15 residues.

Relative to its sample, this clone is medium-sized. This sequence joins TRBV6-8 and TRBJ2-5; maybe TRBD1 (5 bases). CDR3 length: 13 residues. Germline CDR1 and CDR2: MNHGY and SAAAGT. Trimming shortened V by 9 bases and J by 5 bases, and 16 bases separated the two germline ends. CDR3 DNA sequence: TGTGCCAGAAAGAGCTGGAAGGGGGAGACCCAGTACTTC. Translating gives CARKSWKGETQYF.

The chain has TRBV6-8 and TRBJ2-2; perhaps TRBD1 as D (5 bases). This CDR3 region has 14 residues. Looked up from germline, CDR1 is MNHGY and CDR2 is SAAAGT. V was pared by 5 bases and J by 6 bases, with 13 bases between. The CDR3 spells CASSDGHTSGELFF. The CDR3 bases are TGTGCCAGCAGTGACGGACACACGTCCGGGGAGCTGTTTTTT.

The chain employs TRBV5-1 and TRBJ1-4; 10 bases agree with TRBD1. The junction had 6 bases not matched to a gene; V was cut back by 6 bases and J by 4 bases. Germline CDR1 is SGHRS and CDR2 is YFSETQ. This CDR3 has 15 residues. CDR3 in DNA: TGCGCCAGCAAACCAGGGACAGGGGTTAATGAAAAACTGTTTTTT. It translates to CASKPGTGVNEKLFF.

The genes are TRBV19 and TRBJ2-1; D is undetermined. There are 11 residues in the CDR3. V shed 7 bases and J shed 4 bases, with 5 bases lying between them. Germline V gene data show CDR1 as LNHDA and CDR2 as SQIVND (reference sequence). The CDR3 DNA is TGTGCCAGTAAAGAGTACAATGAGCAGTTCTTC. It specifies CASKEYNEQFF.

This rearrangement joins TRBV6-8 to TRBJ2-7, with a tentative D call TRBD2 (5 bases). Trimming stripped 4 bases from V and 2 bases from J, with 15 bases between. This CDR3 is built from 15 residues. Germline V gene data show CDR1 as MNHGY and CDR2 as SAAAGT. The CDR3 loop is CASSFTSTQAYEQYF. The CDR3 nucleotides read TGTGCCAGCAGTTTTACTAGTACCCAAGCCTACGAGCAGTACTTC.

V gene TRBV6-8 combines with J gene TRBJ2-1; D possibly uses TRBD1 or TRBD2 (5 bases each). The CDR3 consists of 15 residues. Germline CDR1 MNHGY, CDR2 SAAAGT. Trimming removed 5 bases from V and 5 bases from J, with 16 bases in between. The CDR3 DNA sequence: TGTGCCAGCAGTGATGCGGGCAGGGTTAACAATGAGCAGTTCTTC. Protein sequence: CASSDAGRVNNEQFF.

This chain links TRBV23-1 with TRBJ2-1; TRBD1 is a possible D gene (6 bases). TRBV23-1 has ORF status, its function being uncertain. The CDR3 contains 14 residues. V lost 6 bases and J lost 7, with 16 bases in between. The CDR3 protein is CASSRQQGPNEQFF. CDR3 nucleotide sequence: TGCGCCAGCAGCCGACAACAGGGTCCAAATGAGCAGTTCTTC.

CDR3 nucleotide sequence: TGCGCCAGCAGCTCTGCGGCGGGAAACCACCCTCCAGGCGAGCAGTACTTC. Amino acid sequence: CASSSAAGNHPPGEQYF. J is TRBJ2-7 and V is TRBV5-1; the D gene is possibly TRBD2 (6 bases). The germline V and J ends were trimmed by 3 bases and 6 bases, with 25 bases remaining between them. The V gene's germline CDR1 is SGHRS and CDR2 YFSETQ. The length of the CDR3 is 17 residues.

J is TRBJ2-5 and V is TRBV9; 7 bases match TRBD1. The CDR3 runs to 14 residues. Germline CDR1 SGDLS, CDR2 YYNGEE. The J segment lost 4 bases and the V segment lost 3 bases, leaving 6 bases of the junction unmatched. As DNA, the CDR3 is TGTGCCAGCAGCGAGCAAGGGGGCCCAGAGACCCAGTACTTC. Protein product: CASSEQGGPETQYF.

The chain recombines TRBV28 with TRBJ2-3; D is unclear. There are 16 residues in the CDR3. Trimming removed 5 bases from V and 2 bases from J, with 17 bases in between. Per the germline V gene, CDR1 is MDHEN and CDR2 is SYDVKM. The CDR3 DNA reads TGTGCCAGCAGTCCCCCGGGCAGGCTCCTCACAGATACGCAGTATTTT. Amino acid sequence: CASSPPGRLLTDTQYF.

The chain employs TRBV18 and TRBJ2-3; weak D call: TRBD1 (5 bases). The CDR3 contains 16 residues. The ends were cut back, 4 bases at V and 1 base at J, with 15 bases in the middle. CDR1 is KGHSH and CDR2 is LQKENI in the germline V gene. CDR3 region: CASSHIRVVGTDTQYF. The CDR3 region has the DNA TGTGCCAGCTCACACATCAGGGTCGTGGGCACAGATACGCAGTATTTT.

The J gene is TRBJ1-1, the V gene TRBV28, with D unclear. The CDR3 sequence is 12 residues long. Germline-derived CDR1 and CDR2 are MDHEN and SYDVKM. The ends were cut back, 5 bases at V and 4 bases at J, with 8 bases in the middle. CDR3 amino acids: CASSALSTEAFF. The CDR3 DNA reads as TGTGCCAGCAGTGCCCTGAGCACTGAAGCTTTCTTT.

The chain is built from TRBV19 and TRBJ1-2; D is uncertain. Trimming pared 3 bases from V and 0 bases from J, leaving 14 bases between. The CDR3 contains 16 residues. Germline values: CDR1 LNHDA, CDR2 SQIVND (reference sequence). DNA for the CDR3: TGTGCCAGTAGTATTGGACGGCGGAATTCTAACTATGGCTACACCTTC. It is translated as CASSIGRRNSNYGYTF.

The gene calls are TRBV18 and TRBJ1-1, with no clear D. Germline lookup yields CDR1 KGHSH and CDR2 LQKENI. V lost 2 bases and J lost 2, with 9 bases in between. The CDR3 covers 14 residues. The CDR3: CASSPKAGNTEAFF. The CDR3 DNA reads TGTGCCAGCTCACCAAAGGCAGGCAACACTGAAGCTTTCTTT.

This sequence joins TRBV19 and TRBJ2-3, with 9 bases matching TRBD1. Germline loops: CDR1 LNHDA, CDR2 SQIVND (reference sequence). The CDR3 has 15 residues. Trimming cost V 4 bases and J 3 bases; bases outside gene matches: 5. CDR3 sequence: CASSRTGVGTDTQYF. In nucleotides, the CDR3 is TGTGCCAGTAGTAGGACAGGGGTCGGAACAGATACGCAGTATTTT.

The chain combines TRBV18 with TRBJ2-2; 7 bases are shared with TRBD2. Trimming at V came to 0 bases and at J to 11 bases, leaving 18 bases not matched to a gene. CDR1 and CDR2 from the germline V gene are KGHSH and LQKENI. The CDR3 totals 18 residues. CDR3 nucleotide sequence: TGTGCCAGCTCACCACCTCTGACGGAATCCAGCGGGGAGGTAGAGCTGTTTTTT. Translated, it gives CASSPPLTESSGEVELFF. The full variable domain, with the rest looked up from reference TRBV18 and TRBJ2-2, is NAGVMQNPRHLVRRRGQEARLRCSPMKGHSHVYWYRQLPEEGLKFMVYLQKENIIDESGMPKERFSAEFPKEGPSILRIQQVVRGDSAAYFCASSPPLTESSGEVELFFGEGSRLTVL.

This clone was seen a handful of times. The rearrangement uses TRBV12-5 and TRBJ2-4; 7 bases agree with TRBD2. Germline lookup yields CDR1 LGHNT and CDR2 FRNRAP. CDR3 size: 11 residues. In DNA, the CDR3 is TGTGCCAGCGGGGACGGAAACATTCAGTACTTC. It is translated as CASGDGNIQYF.

The chain recombines TRBV18 with TRBJ2-3; 13 positions match TRBD2. Losses at the gene ends were 2 bases for V and 3 bases for J; bases not matched to a gene: 2. This CDR3 region has 16 residues. CDR1 and CDR2 from the germline V gene are KGHSH and LQKENI. DNA of the CDR3: TGTGCCAGCTCACCAAAACTAGCGGGAGGGACAGATACGCAGTATTTT. This encodes CASSPKLAGGTDTQYF.

Sample share makes this clone medium-sized (0.01 to 0.1%). The chain employs TRBV6-8 and TRBJ2-7; 8 bases align to TRBD1. The V gene's germline CDR1 is MNHGY and CDR2 SAAAGT. The junction had 7 bases not matched to a gene; V was cut back by 2 bases and J by 4 bases. This CDR3 comprises 15 residues. The CDR3 bases are TGTGCCAGCAGTTACCCAGGACAGGGTCGGTACGAGCAGTACTTC. It translates to CASSYPGQGRYEQYF.

There are many counts of this clone. The junction departs from germline at one end; a sequencing error may be responsible. The chain is built from TRBV4-1 and TRBJ2-3; 9 nucleotides align to TRBD2. The germline V gene has CDR1 MGHRA and CDR2 YSYEKL. The CDR3 is 15 residues long. The chain's CDR3 is CASSQEGTSRDTQYF. The CDR3 DNA is TGCGCCAGCAGCCAAGAAGGGACTAGCAGAGATACGCAGTATTTT.

This clone was counted only a few times. The chain has TRBV1 and TRBJ1-1; TRBD1, the table's D call, lacks a check against the DNA. TRBV1 is reported as a pseudogene. The CDR3 has 13 residues. In DNA form, the CDR3 reads TGCGCCAGCAGCCCCGACAAGAACACTGAAGCTTTCTTT. It specifies CASSPDKNTEAFF.

This clone has ten or more counts. The rearrangement uses TRBV11-3 and TRBJ2-1; tentative D call: TRBD2 (6 bases). The germline V gene encodes CDR1 SGHNT and CDR2 YENEEA. This CDR3 has 15 amino acids. V shed 2 bases and J shed 4 bases, with 12 bases lying between them. Here the CDR3 reads CASSLFGGAYNEQFF. The CDR3 DNA sequence: TGTGCCAGCAGCTTATTCGGGGGAGCGTACAATGAGCAGTTCTTC.

The chain has TRBV19 and TRBJ2-1, with unresolved D. Germline assignment: CDR1 LNHDA and CDR2 SQIVND (reference sequence). This CDR3 has 12 residues. Trimming took off 7 bases at V and 4 bases at J, with 8 bases between the two ends. This chain's CDR3 is CASKGKYNEQFF. CDR3 nucleotide sequence: TGTGCCAGTAAGGGTAAATACAATGAGCAGTTCTTC.

This clone has more than one count but fewer than ten. CDR3 region: CASSHWDNSYEQYF. In nucleotides, the CDR3 is TGCGCCAGCAGTCACTGGGACAACTCCTACGAGCAGTACTTC. The chain has TRBV23-1 and TRBJ2-7; D possibly corresponds to TRBD1 (6 bases). TRBV23-1 is an open reading frame, and its role is uncertain. The CDR3 is made up of 14 amino acids. Trimming took off 3 bases at V and 0 bases at J, with 9 bases between the two ends.

The V call is TRBV10-3, the J call TRBJ2-7; 11 bases map to TRBD2. This CDR3 has 15 residues. The J segment lost 4 bases and the V segment lost 0 bases, leaving 2 bases of the junction unmatched. CDR1 is ENHRY, CDR2 SYGVKD, per germline. As DNA, the CDR3 is TGTGCCATCAGTGAGTCCTCTAGCGGGGGGTACGAGCAGTACTTC. As protein: CAISESSSGGYEQYF.